The 9 T cell receptor beta chains in this list originate from one sample, sequenced in a study of CD8 T cells in Susac syndrome. Reverse transcription of 0.5 to 1 ug RNA was carried out with random hexamers. From the immunoSEQ multiplex PCR reads, TCRdb called clonotypes with MiXCR, one entry per CDR3 protein. Here the sample spans about 280,000 distinct CDR3 sequences, 85% being singletons. Source material: CD8+ T cells from PBMCs. The receptors shown here come from a human donor with multiple sclerosis.

The chain combines TRBV7-9 with TRBJ2-2; D not resolved. V lost 5 bases, J lost 4 bases, and 11 bases lay in between. This CDR3 has 14 residues. CDR1 is SEHNR and CDR2 is FQNEAQ in the germline V gene (reference sequence). CDR3 sequence (DNA): TGTGCCAGCAGCGACCGACGTATCACCGGGGAGCTGTTTTTT. Residues: CASSDRRITGELFF.

This sequence joins TRBV4-1 and TRBJ1-2, with D perhaps TRBD1 (5 bases). Trimming took off 1 base at V and 4 bases at J, with 13 bases between the two ends. Germline-derived CDR1 and CDR2 are MGHRA and YSYEKL. The CDR3 is made up of 15 amino acids. In DNA, the CDR3 is TGCGCCAGCAGCCAAGGTGTCGGGGGGTTCTATGGCTACACCTTC. It encodes CASSQGVGGFYGYTF.

As to this clonotype: The junction departs from germline at one end; a sequencing error may be responsible. This chain links TRBV7-7 with TRBJ2-2, with D hard to call. The length of the CDR3 is 15 residues. CDR1 and CDR2 from the germline V gene are SSHAT and FNYEAQ (reference sequence). For the CDR3, the DNA is TGTGCTAGCAGCCCTATCGTGAAGAACACCGGGGAGCTGTTTTTT. This sequence encodes CASSPIVKNTGELFF.

This clonotype has a handful of counts. The rearrangement uses TRBV28 and TRBJ2-5; possibly TRBD2 for D (7 bases). Per the germline V gene, CDR1 is MDHEN and CDR2 is SYDVKM. The CDR3 totals 14 residues. V lost 3 bases and J 1 base, leaving 9 bases between the germline ends. The CDR3 sequence: CASSLRGGQETQYF. DNA of the CDR3: TGTGCCAGCAGTTTGAGGGGGGGCCAAGAGACCCAGTACTTC.

The rearrangement joins TRBV5-1 to TRBJ1-1, with 10 nucleotides matching TRBD1. The V segment lost 4 bases and the J segment 7 bases; nucleotides outside the gene matches: 13. Germline CDR1 reads SGHRS; CDR2 reads YFSETQ. CDR3 length: 16 residues. The CDR3 bases are TGCGCCAGCAGCCCGGGACAGGGGTTTCGTTCTGGTGAAGCTTTCTTT. Amino acids: CASSPGQGFRSGEAFF.

This chain links TRBV19 with TRBJ2-1; D unclear. Germline assignment: CDR1 LNHDA and CDR2 SQIVND (reference sequence). V was pared by 0 bases and J by 10 bases, with 10 bases between. The CDR3 totals 13 residues. The CDR3 nucleotides are TGTGCCAGTAGTATAGATCTTGAACACGAGCAGTTCTTC. This encodes CASSIDLEHEQFF.

The CDR3 spells CASSQVRGQPQHF. The CDR3 nucleotides are TGTGCCAGCAGCCAAGTGAGGGGTCAGCCCCAGCATTTT. The chain links TRBV4-2 to TRBJ1-5; D might be TRBD1 (5 bases). Trimming removed 1 base from V and 6 bases from J, with 7 bases in between. The CDR3 has 13 residues. Germline V gives CDR1 LGHNA, CDR2 YNFKEQ.

DNA of the CDR3: TGCAGTGTGATAGCACTGGGGTACCAAGAGACCCAGTACTTC. Amino acid sequence: CSVIALGYQETQYF. The J gene is TRBJ2-5, the V gene TRBV20-1; D uncertain. Trimming took 7 bases from V and 0 from J, leaving 15 bases between them. This CDR3 comprises 14 residues. Germline V lookup: CDR1 DFQATT, CDR2 SNEGSKA (reference sequence).

This clonotype is a singleton in its sample. The junction and the germline gene differ at one end; a read error may be behind it. V gene TRBV7-7 combines with J gene TRBJ2-1; 7 positions match TRBD2. The CDR3 extends over 16 amino acids. Germline-derived CDR1 and CDR2 are SSHAT and FNYEAQ (reference sequence). The CDR3 DNA is TGTGCTAGCAGCTTGGGTGGGAGGGCCGGGCGTAGTGAGCAGTTCTTC. Translated, it gives CASSLGGRAGRSEQFF. Full variable domain (outside the CDR3, taken from reference TRBV7-7 and TRBJ2-1): GAGVSQSPRYKVTKRGQDVTLRCDPISSHATLYWYQQALGQGPEFLTYFNYEAQPDKSGLPSDRFSAERPEGSISTLTIQRTEQRDSAMYRCASSLGGRAGRSEQFFGPGTRLTVL.